Listed here is a single T cell receptor beta chain. What antigen it recognizes has not been identified. There are no base qualities to consult, and no much larger clone falls within one base. All of the isolated RNA was reverse transcribed with the High Capacity cDNA Reverse Transcription Kit, so expressed TCRB transcripts were sequenced. Naive, central memory and regulatory T cell samples underwent deep immunoSEQ sequencing, averaging roughly 3.5 million total reads per sample. Sorted cells were lysed in RLT buffer and RNA was extracted with DNase-treated RNeasy Micro or Mini kits, depending on cell number. Each cell subset was processed separately to prevent cross-contamination, with patient and healthy donor samples processed together. The immunoSEQ multiplex PCR was used to amplify TCRB sequences from cDNA, generating 87-bp fragments that spanned the CDR3 region. Amplicons were sequenced on the Illumina HiSeq platform. Concerning the study's data processing: PCR bias was computationally corrected using synthetic template baselines, reads within Hamming distance 2 were collapsed, and singletons that could not be merged were discarded. By aligning reads against IMGT, V, D and J genes, CDR3 length, and insertions or deletions at six rearrangement sites were assigned. Within each subset, clonotype counts were normalized to sorted cell number, after which true diversity and Gini coefficients were computed with the tcR R package. The overlap coefficient, calculated on TCRB nucleotide sequences, was used to measure repertoire sharing. Entries here come from immuneACCESS through TCRdb and include only in-frame sequences with V and J called. Some clones fail to appear in such tables; in the studies checked, an unresolved V gene covers under half of the shortfall, and the cause of the remainder is unknown. V, J and clone size reflect that table, while D and trimming were determined from the DNA. A total of over 150,000 clones appear in this sample, around 8.5% of them only once. The ten largest clones take up 0.55% to 0.75% of the sample.

These data are taken from a study of beta chain features in type 1 diabetes (dated by TCRdb to 2016 to 2019). Regarding the complete study: Mean age, gender distribution, total cell number and subset yield were not different between patients and healthy donors. The study compared the TCRB repertoires of sorted circulating CD4+ T cell subsets in recently diagnosed type 1 diabetes patients with those in matched healthy donors. Regulatory and stem cell-like memory subsets were obtained from only 8 patients and roughly 8 healthy donors, while naive and central memory subsets were obtained from all 30 or so donors. A total of 100 million to 110 million sorted cells were examined across all samples, and a strong correlation was observed between cell number per subset and RNA yield.

A single peripheral blood draw of about 116 mL on average was collected from each donor into heparinised tubes. Using a panel that included CD45RO, CCR7, CD25, CD127, CD95 and CD27, naive, central memory, regulatory and stem cell-like memory CD4+ T cells were sorted on a BD FACSAria II. Every sorted population had a purity above 95%. Right away, PBMCs were isolated by Lymphoprep density gradient centrifugation and were stained directly, with no culture step. So that batch effects would be minimized, each experiment stained and sorted samples in pairs, pairing one healthy donor with one patient. What the authors observed across the whole study: PCR may preferentially amplify shorter templates, but because patient and control samples were amplified and corrected together, any resulting skew would affect both groups equally. Naive, central memory and regulatory TCRB repertoires appeared to be more alike among patients than among healthy donors. Only small numbers of individuals were included in the HLA sub-analyses, which left unresolved whether HLA type had any influence on TCRB rearrangement. In all four CD4+ subsets, TCRB CDR3 length was moderately but significantly shorter in type 1 diabetes patients. Fewer insertions and more nucleotide deletions at VDJ recombination sites were observed in patients with type 1 diabetes, implying thymic rearrangement abnormalities. Sequencing cDNA rather than genomic DNA could over-represent highly expressing activated cells, although activation and CD3 levels did not differ between groups.

V has 0 bases trimmed and J has 0 bases trimmed; junction bases matching no gene number 3. Counted from cysteine to phenylalanine, this CDR3 has 16 amino acids. Just CDR3 DNA is preserved here, 48 bases in frame from base 1. CDR1 and CDR2 are drawn from the germline V gene: MNHEY, SVGAGI. The chain couples TRBV6-5 to TRBJ2-3, and TRBD2 aligns with 7 junction nucleotides. Source material: central memory CD4+ T cells from blood. The sequence was obtained from a man between 18 and 29 years old in good health. The sequenced DNA: TGTGCCAGCAGTTACTCGGGGGGGGTAAGCACAGATACGCAGTATTTT. This gives the protein CASSYSGGVSTDTQYF.